This is a list of T cell receptor beta chains from one sample in a study of cytomegalovirus exposure and HLA in healthy donors. Sequencing was performed with immunoSEQ multiplex PCR; in TCRdb, only in-frame clones are kept and a portion is missing. The table records about 140,000 clones, approximately 79% of them present only once. The sequencing sample was made of PBMCs. These receptors originate from a woman aged 45-59 years in good health and CMV-seropositive. Both conserved end residues are part of each CDR3. A D gene is named only where the DNA matches it firmly. Where a row states a size, it is once, few, many or the class of an expanded clone; other rows omit it.

j_call clone_size cdr3_length d_call v_call cdr3_aa cdr3_nt
TRBJ2-3 . 14 TRBD1 TRBV6-1 CASSEVRGIGTQYF TGTGCCAGCAGTGAAGTCAGGGGGATCGGTACGCAGTATTTT
TRBJ2-7 . 14 . TRBV7-8 CASSYIQGPYEQYF TGTGCCAGCAGCTATATACAGGGACCCTACGAGCAGTACTTC
TRBJ2-3 . 15 TRBD2 TRBV5-1 CASSLVGGGTDTQYF TGCGCCAGCAGCTTGGTGGGGGGGGGCACAGATACGCAGTATTTT
TRBJ1-2 . 16 TRBD1 TRBV6-1 CASSEAHIGTVYGYTF TGTGCCAGTAGTGAAGCGCATATTGGGACAGTCTATGGCTACACCTTC
TRBJ2-5 . 16 . TRBV7-9 CASSLTRELSKETQYF TGTGCCAGCAGCTTAACTAGAGAGCTCTCCAAAGAGACCCAGTACTTC
TRBJ1-5 once 15 TRBD1 TRBV4-3 CASSLDRGGNQPQHF TGCGCCAGCAGTCTCGACAGGGGTGGCAATCAGCCCCAGCATTTT
TRBJ1-1 . 14 . TRBV7-2 CASSLARGTTEAFF TGTGCCAGCAGCTTAGCCAGGGGCACCACTGAAGCTTTCTTT
TRBJ1-5 . 13 . TRBV9 CASSPSSNQPQHF TGTGCCAGCAGCCCTAGTAGCAATCAGCCCCAGCATTTT
TRBJ2-7 . 14 TRBD2 TRBV4-1 CASRISGGSREQYF TGCGCCAGCAGGATTAGCGGGGGGTCAAGGGAGCAGTACTTC
TRBJ1-1 . 15 . TRBV29-1 CSVEEGDSGRTEAFF TGCAGCGTTGAAGAAGGGGACTCAGGTAGGACTGAAGCTTTCTTT
TRBJ2-3 . 16 . TRBV5-4 CASSLTLTGSTDTQYF TGTGCCAGCAGCTTAACACTTACAGGGAGCACAGATACGCAGTATTTT
TRBJ2-1 . 17 TRBD2 TRBV6-4 CASSPYSGGTIYNEQFF TGTGCCAGCAGCCCATATAGCGGGGGGACCATATACAATGAGCAGTTCTTC
TRBJ1-1 . 12 TRBD1 TRBV14 CASSRDRGQAFF TGTGCCAGCAGCCGGGACAGGGGGCAAGCTTTCTTT
TRBJ1-4 . 13 . TRBV5-4 CAMSQAINEKLFF TGTGCCATGTCGCAGGCAATTAATGAAAAACTGTTTTTT
TRBJ2-3 . 16 TRBD1 TRBV4-3 CASSRTGGDGTDTQYF TGCGCCAGCAGCCGCACAGGGGGCGACGGCACAGATACGCAGTATTTT
TRBJ1-3 . 16 TRBD1 TRBV9 CASSVETGPAGNTIYF TGTGCCAGCAGCGTAGAGACAGGGCCTGCCGGAAACACCATATATTTT
TRBJ1-3 . 17 . TRBV7-8 CASSLAGGWDSGNTIYF TGTGCCAGCAGCTTAGCGGGGGGTTGGGACTCTGGAAACACCATATATTTT
TRBJ1-4 once 15 . TRBV18 CASSWRTSTNEKLFF TGTGCCAGCTCATGGAGGACTTCAACTAATGAAAAACTGTTTTTT
TRBJ1-5 . 19 . TRBV7-9 CASSPLILDNYNSNQPQHF TGTGCCAGCAGTCCATTAATATTGGACAACTATAATAGCAATCAGCCCCAGCATTTT
TRBJ2-6 . 14 . TRBV30 CAWSVQSGANVLTF TGTGCCTGGAGTGTACAGAGTGGGGCCAACGTCCTGACTTTC
TRBJ2-7 . 13 TRBD1 TRBV6-5 CASSDRGLYEQYF TGTGCCAGCTCTGACAGGGGGCTCTACGAGCAGTACTTC
TRBJ2-6 . 16 . TRBV30 CTWTTTGNSGANVLTF TGTACCTGGACTACGACAGGGAATTCTGGGGCCAACGTCCTGACTTTC
TRBJ2-3 . 13 . TRBV5-4 CASSQANGDTQYF TGTGCCAGCAGCCAGGCAAATGGTGATACGCAGTATTTT
TRBJ2-3 . 12 TRBD1 TRBV5-1 CASRRDSDTQYF TGCGCCAGCAGAAGGGACAGCGATACGCAGTATTTT
TRBJ1-5 . 11 . TRBV6-1 CASRVTTTQHF TGTGCCAGCAGGGTGACAACGACCCAGCATTTT
TRBJ2-7 . 14 . TRBV10-3 CAISESRQTYEQYF TGTGCCATCAGTGAGTCGAGACAGACCTACGAGCAGTACTTC
TRBJ1-2 . 17 . TRBV19 CASSPAGARDGFYGYTF TGTGCCAGTAGTCCTGCGGGAGCCCGGGACGGCTTTTATGGCTACACCTTC
TRBJ2-3 . 15 . TRBV5-1 CASSTSGAYTDTQYF TGCGCCAGCAGCACTTCAGGGGCCTACACAGATACGCAGTATTTT
TRBJ1-2 . 14 . TRBV5-4 CASSLAGGAGGYTF TGTGCCAGCAGCTTGGCGGGCGGGGCGGGCGGCTACACCTTC
TRBJ1-2 . 17 . TRBV4-1 CASSLQYSLGEHYGYTF TGCGCCAGCAGCCTACAATATTCGTTAGGGGAACACTATGGCTACACCTTC
TRBJ1-1 once 13 TRBD1 TRBV7-3 CASSTGGDTEAFF TGTGCCAGCAGCACAGGGGGCGACACTGAAGCTTTCTTT
TRBJ1-6 . 14 . TRBV5-8 CASSNPRSNSPLHF TGTGCCAGCAGTAACCCCCGGTCTAATTCACCCCTCCACTTT
TRBJ1-1 . 15 TRBD1 TRBV4-2 CASSVKSQGGTEAFF TGTGCCAGCAGCGTTAAATCACAGGGGGGCACTGAAGCTTTCTTT
TRBJ2-7 . 13 TRBD1 TRBV30 CAWSIQGVYEQYF TGTGCCTGGAGTATACAGGGGGTATACGAGCAGTACTTC
TRBJ2-5 few 13 TRBD1 TRBV6-1 CASSPGGGETQYF TGTGCCAGCAGTCCAGGGGGCGGAGAGACCCAGTACTTC
TRBJ2-5 few 14 TRBD1 TRBV7-2 CASSLNRGQETQYF TGTGCCAGCAGCTTAAACAGGGGGCAAGAGACCCAGTACTTC
TRBJ1-4 . 14 TRBD1 TRBV7-9 CASSTGVGNEKLFF TGTGCCAGCAGCACAGGGGTCGGTAATGAAAAACTGTTTTTT
TRBJ2-1 . 15 TRBD1 TRBV6-5 CASSPGTGAYNEQFF TGTGCCAGCAGTCCCGGGACAGGCGCCTACAATGAGCAGTTCTTC
TRBJ1-6 once 16 TRBD1 TRBV18 CASSLRETGDGSPLHF TGTGCCAGCTCACTTCGGGAGACAGGGGACGGTTCACCCCTCCACTTT
TRBJ1-1 . 16 . TRBV9 CASSVGLRGFGTEAFF TGTGCCAGCAGCGTAGGCCTAAGGGGATTTGGGACTGAAGCTTTCTTT